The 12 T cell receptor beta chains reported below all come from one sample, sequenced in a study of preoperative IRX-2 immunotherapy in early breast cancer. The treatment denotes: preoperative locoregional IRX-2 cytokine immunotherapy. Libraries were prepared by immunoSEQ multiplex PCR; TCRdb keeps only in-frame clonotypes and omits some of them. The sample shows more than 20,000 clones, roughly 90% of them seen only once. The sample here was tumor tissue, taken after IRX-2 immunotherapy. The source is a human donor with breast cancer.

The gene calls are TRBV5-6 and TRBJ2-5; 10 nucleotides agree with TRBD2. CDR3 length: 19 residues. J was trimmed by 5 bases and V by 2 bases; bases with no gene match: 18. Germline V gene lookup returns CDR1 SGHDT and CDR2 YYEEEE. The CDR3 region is CASSFLHSSGGALSETQYF. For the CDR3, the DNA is TGTGCCAGCAGCTTTCTTCACTCGAGCGGGGGGGCCCTTTCCGAGACCCAGTACTTC.

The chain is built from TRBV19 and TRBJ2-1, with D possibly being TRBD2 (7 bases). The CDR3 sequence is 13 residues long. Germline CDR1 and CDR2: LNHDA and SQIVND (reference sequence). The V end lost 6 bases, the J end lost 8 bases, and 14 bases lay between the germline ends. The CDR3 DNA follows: TGTGCCAGTAGGTTGGGGGGGGCAGATGAGCAGTTCTTC. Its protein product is CASRLGGADEQFF.

The CDR3 region has the DNA TGTGCCAGCAGCTTTATGGGCGGGGAGAGGGAGCTGTTTTTT. It encodes CASSFMGGERELFF. The genes are TRBV7-3 and TRBJ2-2, with a possible D match to TRBD2 (6 bases). The V end was cut by 3 bases, the J end by 9 bases, with 14 bases between. The CDR3 sequence is 14 residues long. Germline loops: CDR1 SGHTA, CDR2 FQGTGA.

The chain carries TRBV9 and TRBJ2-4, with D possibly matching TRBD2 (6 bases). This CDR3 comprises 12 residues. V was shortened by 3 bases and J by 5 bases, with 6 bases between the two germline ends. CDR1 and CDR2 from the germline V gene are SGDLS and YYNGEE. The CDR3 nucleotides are TGTGCCAGCAGCGGGGGGGAAAACATTCAGTACTTC. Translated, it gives CASSGGENIQYF. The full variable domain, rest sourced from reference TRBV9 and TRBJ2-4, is DSGVTQTPKHLITATGQRVTLRCSPRSGDLSVYWYQQSLDQGLQFLIQYYNGEERAKGNILERFSAQQFPDLHSELNLSSLELGDSALYFCASSGGENIQYFGAGTRLSVL.

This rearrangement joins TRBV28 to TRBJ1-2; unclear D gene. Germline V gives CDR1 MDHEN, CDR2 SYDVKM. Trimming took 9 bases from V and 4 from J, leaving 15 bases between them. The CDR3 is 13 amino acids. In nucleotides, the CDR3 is TGTGCCAGTAGCTCTGGTGGAGTCTATGGCTACACCTTC. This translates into CASSSGGVYGYTF.

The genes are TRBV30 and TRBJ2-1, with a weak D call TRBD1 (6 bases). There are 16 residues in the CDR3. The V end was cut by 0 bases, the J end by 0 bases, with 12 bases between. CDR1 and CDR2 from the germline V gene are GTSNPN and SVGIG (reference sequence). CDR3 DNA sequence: TGTGCCTGGAGTGTACCAAGGGGGATCTCCTACAATGAGCAGTTCTTC. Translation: CAWSVPRGISYNEQFF.

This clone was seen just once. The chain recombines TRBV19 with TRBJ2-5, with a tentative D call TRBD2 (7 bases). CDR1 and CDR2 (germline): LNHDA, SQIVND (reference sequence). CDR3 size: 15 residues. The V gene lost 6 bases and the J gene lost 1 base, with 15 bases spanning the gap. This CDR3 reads CASRGGASGQETQYF. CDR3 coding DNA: TGTGCCAGTAGGGGGGGGGCTAGCGGCCAAGAGACCCAGTACTTC.

CDR3 region: CASSEWGHSTDTQYF. Written as DNA, the CDR3 is TGTGCCAGCAGTGAATGGGGACACAGCACAGATACGCAGTATTTT. The rearrangement uses TRBV6-1 and TRBJ2-3; tentative D call: TRBD1 (6 bases). The V end was cut by 2 bases, the J end by 0 bases, with 9 bases between. Germline V gives CDR1 MNHNS, CDR2 SASEGT. CDR3 length equals 15 residues.

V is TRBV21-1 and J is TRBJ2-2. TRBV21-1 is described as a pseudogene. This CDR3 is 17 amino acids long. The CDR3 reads CASSKGEGRANTGELFF. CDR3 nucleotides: TGTGCCAGCAGCAAAGGCGAGGGGCGCGCGAACACCGGGGAGCTGTTTTTT.

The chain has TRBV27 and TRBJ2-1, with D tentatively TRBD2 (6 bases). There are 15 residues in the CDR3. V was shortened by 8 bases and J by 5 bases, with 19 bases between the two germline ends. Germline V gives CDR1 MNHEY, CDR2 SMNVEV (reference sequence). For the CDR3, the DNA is TGTGCCAGCCGACCCCGCGGAGGGAGTAACAATGAGCAGTTCTTC. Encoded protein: CASRPRGGSNNEQFF.

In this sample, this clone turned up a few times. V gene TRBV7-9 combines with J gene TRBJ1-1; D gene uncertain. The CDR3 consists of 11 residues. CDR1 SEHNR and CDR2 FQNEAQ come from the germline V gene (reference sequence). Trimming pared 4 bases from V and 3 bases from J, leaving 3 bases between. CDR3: CASSSDTEAFF. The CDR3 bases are TGTGCCAGCAGCTCAGACACTGAAGCTTTCTTT.

Written as DNA, the CDR3 is TGTGCCAGCATAACCGGGACAGGATACGAGCAGTACTTC. Amino acids: CASITGTGYEQYF. The rearrangement joins TRBV27 to TRBJ2-7, with TRBD1 identical over 8 bases. Germline loops: CDR1 MNHEY, CDR2 SMNVEV (reference sequence). Trimming at V came to 7 bases and at J to 4 bases, leaving 6 bases not matched to a gene. The CDR3 is 13 amino acids.